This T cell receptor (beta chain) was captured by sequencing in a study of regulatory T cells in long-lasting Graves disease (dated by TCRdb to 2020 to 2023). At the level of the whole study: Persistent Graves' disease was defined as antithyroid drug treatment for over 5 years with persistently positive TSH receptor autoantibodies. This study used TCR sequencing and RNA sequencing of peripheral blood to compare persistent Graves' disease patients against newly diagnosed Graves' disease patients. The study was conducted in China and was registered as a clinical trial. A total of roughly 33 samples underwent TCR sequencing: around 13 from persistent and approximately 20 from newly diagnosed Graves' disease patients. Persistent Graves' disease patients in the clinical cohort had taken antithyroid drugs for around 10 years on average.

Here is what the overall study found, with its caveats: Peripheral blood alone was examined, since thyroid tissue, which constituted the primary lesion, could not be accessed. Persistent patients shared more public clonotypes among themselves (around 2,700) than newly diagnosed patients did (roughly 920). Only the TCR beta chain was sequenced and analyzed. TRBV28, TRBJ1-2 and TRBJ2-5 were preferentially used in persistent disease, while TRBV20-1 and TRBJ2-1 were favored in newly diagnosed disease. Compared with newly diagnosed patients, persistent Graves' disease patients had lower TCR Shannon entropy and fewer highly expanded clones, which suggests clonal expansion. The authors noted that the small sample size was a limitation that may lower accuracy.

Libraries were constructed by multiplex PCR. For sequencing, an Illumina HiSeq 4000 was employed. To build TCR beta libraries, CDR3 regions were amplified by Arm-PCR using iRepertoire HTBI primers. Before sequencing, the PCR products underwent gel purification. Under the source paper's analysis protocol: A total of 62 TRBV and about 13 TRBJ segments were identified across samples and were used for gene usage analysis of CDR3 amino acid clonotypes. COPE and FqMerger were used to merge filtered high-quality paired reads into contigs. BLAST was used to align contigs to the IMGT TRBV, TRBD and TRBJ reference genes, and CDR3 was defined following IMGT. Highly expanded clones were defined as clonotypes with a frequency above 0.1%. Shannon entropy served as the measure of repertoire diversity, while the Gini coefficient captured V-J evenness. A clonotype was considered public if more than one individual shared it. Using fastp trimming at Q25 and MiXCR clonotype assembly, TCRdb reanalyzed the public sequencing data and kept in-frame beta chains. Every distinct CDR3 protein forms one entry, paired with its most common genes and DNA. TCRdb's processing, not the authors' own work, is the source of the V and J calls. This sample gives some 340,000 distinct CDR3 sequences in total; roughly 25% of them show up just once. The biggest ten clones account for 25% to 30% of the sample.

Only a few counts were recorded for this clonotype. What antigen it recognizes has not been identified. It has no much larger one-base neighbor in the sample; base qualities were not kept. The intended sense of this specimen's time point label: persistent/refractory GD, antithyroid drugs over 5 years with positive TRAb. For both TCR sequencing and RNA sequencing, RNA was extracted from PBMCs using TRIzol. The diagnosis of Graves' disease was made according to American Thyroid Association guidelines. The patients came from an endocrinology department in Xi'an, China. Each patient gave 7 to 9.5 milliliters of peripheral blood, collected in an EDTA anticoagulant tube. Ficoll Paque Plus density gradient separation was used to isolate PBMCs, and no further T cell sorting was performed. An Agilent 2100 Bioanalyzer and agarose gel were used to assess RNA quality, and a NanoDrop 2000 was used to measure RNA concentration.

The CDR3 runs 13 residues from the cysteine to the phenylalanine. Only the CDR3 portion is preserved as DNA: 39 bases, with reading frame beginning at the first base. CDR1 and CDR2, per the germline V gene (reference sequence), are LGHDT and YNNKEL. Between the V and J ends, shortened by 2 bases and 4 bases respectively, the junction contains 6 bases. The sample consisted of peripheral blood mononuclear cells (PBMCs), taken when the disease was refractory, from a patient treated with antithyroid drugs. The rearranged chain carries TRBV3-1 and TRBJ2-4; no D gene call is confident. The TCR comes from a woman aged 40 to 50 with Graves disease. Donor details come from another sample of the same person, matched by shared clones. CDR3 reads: CASSQTEKNIQYF. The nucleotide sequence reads TGTGCCAGCAGCCAAACGGAGAAAAACATTCAGTACTTC.